The TCR beta chain described here comes from a study of CD8 T cells in ankylosing spondylitis. Researchers built TCR beta libraries using quantitative 5'-RACE with molecular barcodes. Using its own MiXCR run on the 5' RACE reads, TCRdb lists one record per CDR3 protein. The data contain 250,000 to 350,000 distinct CDR3 sequences, 20% of them singletons. This CDR3 has 15 residues. The J segment lost 6 bases and the V segment lost 4 bases, leaving 10 bases of the junction unmatched. CDR1 SGHNT and CDR2 YYREEE come from the germline V gene (reference sequence). This clonotype turned up a few times. The chain has TRBV5-4 and TRBJ2-3; TRBD2 matches 8 bases. The sequenced sample consisted of blood, either unsorted or a sorted T cell fraction (not recorded which). The sequence derives from a female donor with ankylosing spondylitis or in good health (not recorded which). This CDR3 reads CASSLDGRATDTQYF. Written as DNA, the CDR3 is TGTGCCAGCAGCCTGGACGGGAGGGCAACGGATACGCAGTATTTT.